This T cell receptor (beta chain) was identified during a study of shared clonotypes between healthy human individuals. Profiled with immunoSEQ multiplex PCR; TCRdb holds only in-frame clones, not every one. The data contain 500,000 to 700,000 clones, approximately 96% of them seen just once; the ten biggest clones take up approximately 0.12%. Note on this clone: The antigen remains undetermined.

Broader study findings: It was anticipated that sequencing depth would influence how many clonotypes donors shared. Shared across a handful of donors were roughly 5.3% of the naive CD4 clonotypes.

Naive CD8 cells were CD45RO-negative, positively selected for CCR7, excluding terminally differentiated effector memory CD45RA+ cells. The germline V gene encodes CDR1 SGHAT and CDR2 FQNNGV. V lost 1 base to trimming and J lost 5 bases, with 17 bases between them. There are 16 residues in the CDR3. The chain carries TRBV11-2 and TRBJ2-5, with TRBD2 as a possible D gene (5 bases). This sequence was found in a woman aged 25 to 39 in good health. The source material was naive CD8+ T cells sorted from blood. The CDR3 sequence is CASSLGVAPRRETQYF. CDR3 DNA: TGTGCCAGCAGCTTAGGGGTAGCGCCAAGGCGGGAGACCCAGTACTTC. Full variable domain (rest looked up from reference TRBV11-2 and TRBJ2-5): EAGVAQSPRYKIIEKRQSVAFWCNPISGHATLYWYQQILGQGPKLLIQFQNNGVVDDSQLPKDRFSAERLKGVDSTLKIQPAKLEDSAVYLCASSLGVAPRRETQYFGPGTRLLVL.